One sample yielded the 6 T cell receptor beta chains listed below, sequenced in a study of blood T cell repertoires in COVID-19. The assay was immunoSEQ multiplex PCR, and TCRdb's table has in-frame clones only and misses some. The table lists about 180,000 clones, 80% to 90% of them singletons. The sample consisted of peripheral blood. The receptors were sampled from a man in his forties or fifties with active or convalescent COVID-19.

V usage is TRBV3-1 (or the pseudogene TRBV3-2) and J usage is TRBJ1-2; unclear D gene. CDR3 length: 16 residues. V was pared by 1 base and J by 0 bases, with 12 bases between. Germline CDR1 reads LGHDT; CDR2 reads YNNKEL (reference sequence). This chain's CDR3 is CASSQGLVLANYGYTF. CDR3 in DNA: TGTGCCAGCAGCCAAGGTCTAGTCTTAGCTAACTATGGCTACACCTTC.

The chain uses TRBV6-4 and TRBJ2-2, with 11 bases that match TRBD2. In germline, CDR1 is MRHNA, CDR2 SNTAGT. This CDR3 is 17 amino acids long. The junction had 3 bases not matched to a gene; V was cut back by 3 bases and J by 0 bases. This CDR3 reads CASSELAGGSNTGELFF. CDR3 nucleotide sequence: TGTGCCAGCAGTGAGCTAGCGGGGGGTTCGAACACCGGGGAGCTGTTTTTT.

J is TRBJ1-6 and V is TRBV7-3; possible D gene TRBD1, 6 bases. The V end was cut by 2 bases, the J end by 6 bases, with 11 bases between. The CDR3 loop spans 15 amino acids. Germline assignment: CDR1 SGHTA and CDR2 FQGTGA. The CDR3, as DNA: TGTGCCAGCAGCTTAGCAGGGGCTGGTAATTCACCCCTCCACTTT. As protein: CASSLAGAGNSPLHF.

This chain uses TRBV3-1 (or the pseudogene TRBV3-2) with TRBJ2-2; TRBD2 agrees at 12 bases. This CDR3 has 16 amino acids. Germline V gives CDR1 LGHDT, CDR2 YNNKEL (reference sequence). The J segment lost 9 bases and the V segment lost 2 bases, leaving 7 bases of the junction unmatched. This CDR3 reads CASSQPLAGGPRELFF. The CDR3 DNA reads as TGTGCCAGCAGCCAACCCCTAGCGGGGGGGCCCAGGGAGCTGTTTTTT.

The rearrangement uses TRBV23-1 and TRBJ1-6, with no clear D. TRBV23-1 falls under the ORF class, with uncertain function. The CDR3 sequence is 13 residues long. V was cut by 5 bases and J by 5 bases, with 7 bases left in between. The CDR3 protein is CASSNSNNSPLHF. CDR3 coding DNA: TGCGCCAGCAGTAACAGTAATAATTCACCCCTCCACTTT.

This clone was observed once. This chain uses TRBV7-3 with TRBJ1-2; 8 bases match TRBD1. CDR1 and CDR2 from the germline V gene are SGHTA and FQGTGA. The CDR3 is 15 residues long. With 5 bases clipped from V and 7 bases from J, the junction kept 12 bases outside the gene matches. The CDR3 reads CASSPGQGNIAGYTF. The CDR3 region has the DNA TGTGCCAGCAGCCCCGGACAGGGAAATATCGCTGGCTACACCTTC.